This T cell receptor beta chain was sequenced during a study of T cells after yellow fever vaccination. Study-wide background: Fractions of low cell number were prepared using SMART-Seq v4 Ultra Low Input. Overall study results and limits: Boosting was followed by the reappearance of most primary-vaccination clones (roughly 96% CD4, more than 70% CD8). A weaker but faster secondary response was observed, peaking on day 5 versus 15.

J lost 2 bases, V lost 4 bases, and 10 bases had no gene match. There are 16 residues in the CDR3. Germline V gives CDR1 SGHRS, CDR2 YFSETQ. The TCR cDNA carried a universal primer site and UMIs from 5'RACE template switching. TCRdb re-called the 5' RACE reads through MiXCR, storing one row per CDR3 protein. The data contain under 400,000 distinct CDR3 sequences, about an eighth of them singletons. This clonotype was seen ten or more times. The antigen is unknown. This clonotype originated in a young man who received the YFV17D yellow fever vaccine. The input for sequencing was CD4+ T cells sorted from PBMCs, taken 15 days after the yellow fever booster vaccination. The J gene is TRBJ2-5, the V gene TRBV5-1; 8 bases align to TRBD2. For the CDR3, the DNA is TGCGCCAGCAGCCCCGGGGGGGCTACGGTACAAGAGACCCAGTACTTC. Its translation: CASSPGGATVQETQYF.